This T cell receptor beta chain is from a study of sequential checkpoint blockade in melanoma. CDR3 length equals 15 residues. Germline assignment: CDR1 MGHRA and CDR2 YSYEKL. Trimming removed 4 bases at V and 0 bases at J, with 12 bases between. The treatment is: randomized to nivolumab then ipilimumab (arm A) or the reverse (arm B). The assay was immunoSEQ multiplex PCR, and TCRdb's table has in-frame clones only and misses some. The sample has approximately 11,000 clones; roughly 77% are singletons. The V and J genes are TRBV4-1 and TRBJ1-1; D gene ambiguous. This clonotype originated in a human donor with melanoma. This specimen was CD8+ T cells sorted from blood (inferred from file names), taken from a patient given nivolumab and ipilimumab in sequence. The CDR3 region has the DNA TGCGCCAGCAGCCCCATTTCGGGAATGAACACTGAAGCTTTCTTT. Translating gives CASSPISGMNTEAFF.